This TCR beta chain was observed in a study of OX40 agonist ivuxolimab in advanced cancers. General study findings and limits: In CD8+ T cells, expanded clones were on average more numerous than in CD4+.

About this clone itself: The antigen is unknown.

TCRdb's copy holds only in-frame clones and misses some; the assay was immunoSEQ multiplex PCR. This table has around 60,000 clones, approximately 78% appearing once. Source: CD4+ or CD8+ T cells sorted from blood, taken in a trial of the OX40 agonist ivuxolimab. This clonotype originated in an adult with an advanced solid tumor such as melanoma, head and neck, liver or kidney cancer.

CDR3 in amino acids: CASSPGQGNSYNEQFF. As DNA, the CDR3 is TGCGCCAGCAGCCCGGGACAGGGGAACTCCTACAATGAGCAGTTCTTC. This chain links TRBV5-1 with TRBJ2-1; 10 bases line up with TRBD1. Germline trimming cut 4 bases from V and 0 bases from J; bases unmatched to any gene: 4. The CDR3 is 16 residues long. Germline loops: CDR1 SGHRS, CDR2 YFSETQ.